These 24 T cell receptor beta chains were all obtained from the same sample, sequenced in a study of blood T cell repertoires in COVID-19. Clones were sequenced by immunoSEQ multiplex PCR, and TCRdb holds only the in-frame ones, with some missing. The sample yields about 150,000 clones, roughly 84% seen once. The sequencing input was PBMCs or T cells enriched from blood (not recorded which). All receptors come from a woman in her 50s who had recovered from COVID-19.

The chain has TRBV7-9 and TRBJ2-1; 14 positions agree with TRBD2. Trimming cost V 5 bases and J 7 bases; bases outside gene matches: 16. The CDR3 runs to 19 residues. In germline, CDR1 is SEHNR, CDR2 FQNEAQ (reference sequence). CDR3 protein: CASSHRTSGGPYRNNEQFF. The DNA for the CDR3 is TGTGCCAGCAGCCACAGGACTAGCGGGGGGCCATACCGAAATAATGAGCAGTTCTTC.

The rearrangement uses TRBV7-8 and TRBJ2-1; 9 bases match TRBD1. This CDR3 is 12 amino acids long. Germline values: CDR1 SGHVS, CDR2 FQNEAQ. The V and J ends lost 1 base and 13 bases, in that order; junction bases with no gene match: 2. DNA of the CDR3: TGTGCCAGCAGCTTAGTACAGGGGGCCCAGTTCTTC. It encodes CASSLVQGAQFF.

The chain is built from TRBV11-2 and TRBJ2-1; TRBD1 matches 8 bases. J lost 7 bases, V lost 5 bases, and 4 bases had no gene match. The CDR3 length is 13 residues. The germline CDR1 and CDR2 sequences are SGHAT and FQNNGV. CDR3 nucleotides: TGTGCCAGCAGCCCGGACAGGGTTAATGAGCAGTTCTTC. It codes for CASSPDRVNEQFF.

This sequence joins TRBV7-2 and TRBJ2-5; 14 positions agree with TRBD2. Germline V gene lookup returns CDR1 SGHTA and CDR2 FQGNSA. Germline trimming cut 3 bases from V and 2 bases from J; bases unmatched to any gene: 5. The CDR3 is 17 amino acids. The CDR3: CASSLSGTSGGQETQYF. For the CDR3, the DNA is TGTGCCAGCAGCTTGTCCGGGACTAGCGGGGGTCAAGAGACCCAGTACTTC. The variable domain in full, with the rest retrieved from reference TRBV7-2 and TRBJ2-5, is GAGVSQSPSNKVTEKGKDVELRCDPISGHTALYWYRQSLGQGLEFLIYFQGNSAPDKSGLPSDRFSAERTGGSVSTLTIQRTQQEDSAVYLCASSLSGTSGGQETQYFGPGTRLLVL.

This clone was found once. The chain recombines TRBV2 with TRBJ1-6, with 8 bases identical to TRBD1. CDR3 length: 15 residues. V was clipped by 4 bases and J by 11 bases; unmatched bases: 10. CDR1 and CDR2 from the germline V gene are SNHLY and FYNNEI. CDR3 residues: CASSGSTGGAPPLHF. Written as DNA, the CDR3 is TGTGCCAGCAGTGGTAGTACAGGGGGAGCCCCACCCCTCCACTTT.

This chain connects TRBV3-1 (or the pseudogene TRBV3-2) to TRBJ2-2, with 9 bases fitting TRBD1. Germline CDR1 is LGHDT and CDR2 is YNNKEL (reference sequence). The CDR3 totals 16 residues. J gave up 4 bases and V 0 bases, and 3 bases lay outside the gene matches. CDR3 region: CASSQDTGGFTGELFF. The CDR3 DNA reads as TGTGCCAGCAGCCAAGACACAGGGGGCTTCACCGGGGAGCTGTTTTTT.

V is TRBV5-5 and J is TRBJ2-7; 12 bases align to TRBD1. Per the germline V gene, CDR1 is SGHKS and CDR2 is YYEKEE (reference sequence). V shed 5 bases, J shed 3 bases, and the junction held 6 bases outside the gene matches. The CDR3 is made up of 15 amino acids. The CDR3 nucleotides are TGTGCCAGCAGTGTGGGACAGGGGGCGATCTACGAGCAGTACTTC. Protein product: CASSVGQGAIYEQYF.

The chain recombines TRBV9 with TRBJ2-1; 8 bases match TRBD2. The CDR3 contains 16 residues. The V and J ends lost 0 bases and 8 bases, in that order; junction bases with no gene match: 10. Germline loops: CDR1 SGDLS, CDR2 YYNGEE. The CDR3 DNA reads as TGTGCCAGCAGCGTAGGAGTCGGGGGGGCCTGGGATGAGCAGTTCTTC. It specifies CASSVGVGGAWDEQFF.

The CDR3 loop is CASSLQGWYEQYF. The CDR3 coding sequence is TGTGCCAGCAGTTTACAGGGTTGGTACGAGCAGTACTTC. This sequence joins TRBV28 and TRBJ2-7; possible D gene TRBD1, 5 bases. The germline V gene has CDR1 MDHEN and CDR2 SYDVKM. V was trimmed by 2 bases and J by 4 bases, leaving 9 bases between them. The CDR3 runs to 13 residues.

Of note for this clone: This sample also contains other DNA sequences that code for the same CDR3. The chain is built from TRBV5-1 and TRBJ2-5, with 11 bases identical to TRBD2. The J segment lost 1 base and the V segment lost 4 bases, leaving 6 bases of the junction unmatched. This CDR3 has 16 amino acids. Germline V gene data show CDR1 as SGHRS and CDR2 as YFSETQ. The CDR3 bases are TGCGCCAGCAGCCTGGGAGGGACTAGCGGCCAAGAGACCCAGTACTTC. This gives the protein CASSLGGTSGQETQYF.

The chain couples TRBV5-1 to TRBJ2-3; 12 bases are a match to TRBD2. V dropped 1 base and J dropped 6; count of bases not matched to a gene: 9. Germline assignment: CDR1 SGHRS and CDR2 YFSETQ. This CDR3 is 17 amino acids long. CDR3 nucleotides: TGCGCCAGCAGCTTGACTAGCGGGAGGTTTCCTGCCGATACGCAGTATTTT. Amino acids: CASSLTSGRFPADTQYF.

This clone was detected only a few times. The chain couples TRBV20-1 to TRBJ2-3; D gene unclear. This CDR3 has 12 residues. Trimming took 3 bases from V and 4 from J, leaving 8 bases between them. CDR1 and CDR2 from the germline V gene are DFQATT and SNEGSKA (reference sequence). DNA of the CDR3: TGCAGTGCTAGTTCAGGCTCAGATACGCAGTATTTT. Encoded protein: CSASSGSDTQYF.

The V and J genes are TRBV7-2 and TRBJ1-2; D is perhaps TRBD1 (5 bases). V was shortened by 0 bases and J by 8 bases, with 16 bases between the two germline ends. CDR1 SGHTA and CDR2 FQGNSA come from the germline V gene. CDR3 length: 15 amino acids. DNA of the CDR3: TGTGCCAGCAGCTTAGCGAAAAAAGGGGAACGGGGCTACACCTTC. Translated, it gives CASSLAKKGERGYTF.

This clone was seen many times. Other nucleotide sequences in the sample specify the same CDR3. V and J are TRBV7-2 and TRBJ1-5; possible D gene TRBD1, 6 bases. Trimming took off 5 bases at V and 1 base at J, with 9 bases between the two ends. The CDR3 is 14 amino acids. Germline loops: CDR1 SGHTA, CDR2 FQGNSA. This CDR3 is CASSPQGSNQPQHF. In DNA, the CDR3 is TGTGCCAGCAGCCCACAGGGAAGCAATCAGCCCCAGCATTTT.

The J gene is TRBJ1-2, the V gene TRBV6-2 or TRBV6-3; weak D call: TRBD1 (6 bases). V lost 3 bases to trimming and J lost 7 bases, with 12 bases between them. Germline V CDR1 and CDR2: MNHEY, SVGEGT. CDR3 length equals 13 residues. CDR3 nucleotide sequence: TGTGCCAGCAGTTATGCCAGGGGTGGTGGCTACACCTTC. Encoded protein: CASSYARGGGYTF.

Points on this clone: The junction and the germline gene differ at one end; a read error may be behind it. The chain uses TRBV7-7 and TRBJ1-2, with 8 bases that match TRBD1. Germline lookup yields CDR1 SSHAT and CDR2 FNYEAQ (reference sequence). The CDR3 spans 13 residues. CDR3 DNA: TGTGCTAGCAGCCCCGGACAGGGCTACGGCTACACCTTC. It is translated as CASSPGQGYGYTF. Together with reference TRBV7-7 and TRBJ1-2, the CDR3 gives the full variable domain: GAGVSQSPRYKVTKRGQDVTLRCDPISSHATLYWYQQALGQGPEFLTYFNYEAQPDKSGLPSDRFSAERPEGSISTLTIQRTEQRDSAMYRCASSPGQGYGYTFGSGTRLTVV.

Only a few counts were recorded for this clone. V gene TRBV18 combines with J gene TRBJ1-2, with D maybe TRBD1 (5 bases). Trimming took 6 bases from V and 7 from J, leaving 15 bases between them. CDR1 and CDR2 (germline): KGHSH, LQKENI. The CDR3 runs to 13 residues. The CDR3 DNA is TGTGCCAGCTCTCCTGACAGAGGAGTTGGCTACACCTTC. Its protein product is CASSPDRGVGYTF. Based on the CDR3 plus reference TRBV18 and TRBJ1-2, the full variable domain is NAGVMQNPRHLVRRRGQEARLRCSPMKGHSHVYWYRQLPEEGLKFMVYLQKENIIDESGMPKERFSAEFPKEGPSILRIQQVVRGDSAAYFCASSPDRGVGYTFGSGTRLTVV.

The chain joins TRBV5-1 to TRBJ2-1; D ambiguous. The ends were cut back, 2 bases at V and 6 bases at J, with 9 bases in the middle. The CDR3 spans 13 residues. Germline assignment: CDR1 SGHRS and CDR2 YFSETQ. CDR3 residues: CASSFLEVNEQFF. The CDR3 bases are TGCGCCAGCAGCTTCCTAGAAGTCAATGAGCAGTTCTTC.

The gene calls are TRBV4-2 and TRBJ2-7; 9 bases fit TRBD2. Germline CDR1 and CDR2: LGHNA and YNFKEQ. This CDR3 is built from 16 residues. V gave up 5 bases and J gave up 6 bases; unmatched junction bases: 14. The CDR3 region is CASSDGTGTSFSEQYF. CDR3 in DNA: TGTGCCAGCAGCGATGGAACCGGGACTAGCTTTTCCGAGCAGTACTTC.

The V gene is TRBV7-9, the J gene TRBJ2-1; D might be TRBD2 (6 bases). The CDR3 is 15 amino acids. Between the trimmed V and J ends, which lost 2 bases and 4 bases, there was a span of 12 bases. From germline, CDR1 is SEHNR and CDR2 FQNEAQ (reference sequence). In DNA form, the CDR3 reads TGTGCCAGCAGCTTAAGGTCCGGGAGTTACAATGAGCAGTTCTTC. This sequence encodes CASSLRSGSYNEQFF.

This sequence joins TRBV28 and TRBJ1-2, with D tentatively TRBD1 (5 bases). Trimming took off 4 bases at V and 4 bases at J, with 7 bases between the two ends. Germline values: CDR1 MDHEN, CDR2 SYDVKM. CDR3 length: 12 amino acids. CDR3 sequence reads: CASSSGGYGYTF. As DNA, the CDR3 is TGTGCCAGCAGTTCGGGGGGCTATGGCTACACCTTC.

The rearrangement joins TRBV10-3 to TRBJ2-6, with a weak D call TRBD1 (6 bases). This CDR3 spans 17 amino acids. V lost 4 bases and J 2 bases, leaving 15 bases between the germline ends. The germline V gene has CDR1 ENHRY and CDR2 SYGVKD. The CDR3 nucleotides read TGTGCCATCAGTGTAATCCAGGGGACGGCTGGGGCCAACGTCCTGACTTTC. It is translated as CAISVIQGTAGANVLTF.

The rearrangement links TRBV5-1 to TRBJ2-2; maybe TRBD1 (5 bases). Deletions cut 4 bases from V and 3 bases from J, with 16 bases between. Germline V gives CDR1 SGHRS, CDR2 YFSETQ. This CDR3 has 16 amino acids. CDR3 region: CASSAQGSRDTGELFF. CDR3 DNA sequence: TGCGCCAGCAGCGCCCAGGGTAGTCGGGACACCGGGGAGCTGTTTTTT.

The chain combines TRBV29-1 with TRBJ2-1, with D uncertain. Trimming cost V 4 bases and J 1 base, with 14 bases left between them. This CDR3 contains 15 residues. Germline V gene lookup returns CDR1 SQVTM and CDR2 ANQGSEA. This CDR3 is CSVVRVITSYNEQFF. CDR3 nucleotides: TGCAGCGTTGTTCGGGTTATTACGTCCTACAATGAGCAGTTCTTC.